The TCR beta chain under discussion was sequenced for a study of T-cell memory formation after mild COVID-19. The study's findings and limits: Shrinking CD4+ clones resided mostly in CM and EM, and CD8+ ones in EMRA.

The CDR3 runs to 16 residues. V was shortened by 2 bases and J by 0 bases, with 8 bases between the two germline ends. The V gene's germline CDR1 is SGHTA and CDR2 FQGNSA. Ten or more counts support this clonotype. As yet, its antigen is unknown. From the 5' RACE reads, TCRdb called clonotypes with MiXCR, one entry per CDR3 protein. Of about 320,000 distinct CDR3 sequences in the sample, roughly 13% were seen once. The TCR was taken from a man between 18 and 29 years old who had mild COVID-19 (a few samples of this study predate the infection). Cell type and time point are not known. The chain joins TRBV7-2 to TRBJ2-6; D call uncertain. Specimen: PBMCs or a T cell subset sorted from them (not recorded which). The CDR3 sequence: CASSLQYSSGANVLTF. CDR3 coding DNA: TGTGCCAGCAGCTTACAATACAGCTCTGGGGCCAACGTCCTGACTTTC.